This T cell receptor beta chain appears in the sequencing data of a study of cytomegalovirus exposure and HLA in healthy donors. Concerning this clone itself: Its specificity is not known.

This PCR relied on a set of 60 Vbeta primers and 13 Jbeta primers. Assay used: immunoSEQ multiplex PCR; TCRdb lists only in-frame clones, some missing. The data contain 80,000 to 130,000 clones, 65% to 90% of them singletons. The CDR3 is 13 residues long. CDR1 is SGDLS and CDR2 is YYNGEE in the germline V gene. Study observations and caveats: Researchers reported in a later analysis that common viral pathogens appeared linked to several top clusters.

Unrecorded immune exposures were likely, despite nominal health at sampling. What was sequenced was PBMCs. This chain uses TRBV9 with TRBJ2-5; D is possibly TRBD2 (5 bases). The J call may be in error: the DNA end matches TRBJ2-7 better. The sequence was collected from a young woman in good health and CMV-seronegative. The CDR3 DNA is TGTGCCAGCAGCCCAGGAGGCGCCTACGAGCAGTACTTC. Translating gives CASSPGGAYEQYF.